These 23 T cell receptor beta chains originate from one sample sequenced in a study of T-cell reconstitution after alpha-beta-depleted transplantation in children. Molecular barcoding with unique molecular identifiers was used for the TCRbeta library. TCRdb re-analysed the PCR reads in MiXCR, keeping a single row per CDR3 protein. The top ten clones hold 2.2% of a sample with 450,000 to 600,000 distinct CDR3 sequences, approximately 12% of them seen once. The specimen was PBMCs, mostly from graft donor cells, collected 360 days after TCRalphabeta/CD19-depleted stem cell transplant. The receptors derive from a male patient younger than 18 who had a stem cell transplant for acute myeloid leukemia, so the T cells may come from the graft donor.

The chain couples TRBV21-1 to TRBJ2-4; no DNA check was done on the table's D call, TRBD2. TRBV21-1 is shown as a pseudogene. CDR3 length: 15 amino acids. This chain's CDR3 is CASSNRDSAKNIQYF. The CDR3 nucleotides are TGTGCCAGCAGCAATCGGGACTCAGCCAAAAACATTCAGTACTTC.

This clonotype is medium-sized (0.01 to 0.1%) by share. The chain recombines TRBV12-3 or TRBV12-4 with TRBJ2-6, with D unclear. The CDR3 has 13 amino acids. V lost 6 bases to trimming and J lost 2 bases, with 5 bases between them. CDR3 loop: CASRSPGANVLTF. The DNA for the CDR3 is TGTGCCAGCAGATCTCCTGGGGCCAACGTCCTGACTTTC.

This clonotype was detected ten times or more. This sequence joins TRBV5-6 and TRBJ2-2, with TRBD1 as a possible D gene (6 bases). Trimming removed 5 bases at V and 5 bases at J, with 16 bases between. The CDR3 is 15 amino acids. Germline V gene data show CDR1 as SGHDT and CDR2 as YYEEEE. CDR3: CASRLQGSPTGELFF. CDR3 in DNA: TGTGCCAGCAGACTACAGGGTTCCCCGACCGGGGAGCTGTTTTTT.

The chain links TRBV12-3 or TRBV12-4 to TRBJ2-7; maybe TRBD2 (5 bases). Trimming stripped 3 bases from V and 8 bases from J, with 20 bases between. The CDR3 loop spans 15 amino acids. The CDR3 spells CASSFPIRRPGKQYF. Here the CDR3 DNA reads TGTGCCAGCAGTTTTCCTATCAGGCGTCCGGGGAAGCAGTACTTC.

This chain uses TRBV28 with TRBJ2-3; no reliable D call. V shed 5 bases and J shed 6 bases, with 12 bases lying between them. The CDR3 has 13 residues. CDR1 and CDR2 (germline): MDHEN, SYDVKM. CDR3 nucleotides: TGTGCCAGCAGTCAAATCTATGAGGATACGCAGTATTTT. Protein: CASSQIYEDTQYF. Filled out from reference TRBV28 and TRBJ2-3, the complete variable domain reads DVKVTQSSRYLVKRTGEKVFLECVQDMDHENMFWYRQDPGLGLRLIYFSYDVKMKEKGDIPEGYSVSREKKERFSLILESASTNQTSMYLCASSQIYEDTQYFGPGTRLTVL.

The rearrangement joins TRBV6-2 or TRBV6-3 to TRBJ1-3; D is ambiguous. Trimming removed 5 bases at V and 1 base at J, with 12 bases between. The CDR3 covers 15 residues. Germline V gene sequence: CDR1 MNHEY, CDR2 SVGEGT. CDR3 amino acids: CASSRRNPSGNTIYF. The CDR3 coding sequence is TGTGCCAGCAGTCGGAGGAATCCGTCTGGAAACACCATATATTTT.

The chain links TRBV28 to TRBJ1-2; TRBD1 matches at 7 bases. The CDR3 runs to 14 residues. Losses at the gene ends were 11 bases for V and 2 bases for J; bases not matched to a gene: 11. Germline V gene lookup returns CDR1 MDHEN and CDR2 SYDVKM. DNA of the CDR3: TGTGCCGAAAAACGACAGGGCGGAAACTATGGCTACACCTTC. Its translation is CAEKRQGGNYGYTF.

Concerning this clonotype: At one end the junction does not follow the germline gene, possibly because of a read error. V is TRBV12-3 or TRBV12-4 and J is TRBJ2-2; D perhaps matches TRBD1 (6 bases). The CDR3 sequence is 11 residues long. CDR3 coding DNA: TGTGCCAGCAGTTTATCAGGGGTGCTGTTTTTT. This codes for CASSLSGVLFF.

This clonotype was counted only a few times. The V call is TRBV20-1, the J call TRBJ1-1; no clear D gene. The CDR3 extends over 14 amino acids. CDR1 and CDR2 from the germline V gene are DFQATT and SNEGSKA (reference sequence). V dropped 3 bases and J dropped 1 base, with 12 bases sitting between them. In nucleotides, the CDR3 is TGCAGTGCTAGTCTGGAGGGCCCGAACACTGAAGCTTTCTTT. It translates to CSASLEGPNTEAFF.

This chain connects TRBV4-3 to TRBJ2-1, with TRBD2 matching 8 bases. V lost 0 bases, J lost 14 bases, and 12 bases stayed unmatched. CDR1 and CDR2 (germline): LGHNA, YSLEER. This CDR3 is built from 15 residues. The DNA of the CDR3 is TGCGCCAGCAGCCAAGATATATGGAGCGGGAGCATAGAGTTCTTC. Translation gives CASSQDIWSGSIEFF.

The gene calls are TRBV18 and TRBJ2-2; D is undetermined. Deletions cut 6 bases from V and 1 base from J, with 9 bases between. The V gene's germline CDR1 is KGHSH and CDR2 LQKENI. The CDR3 covers 14 residues. The CDR3 DNA reads TGTGCCAGCTCCCTCGACAAGAACACCGGGGAGCTGTTTTTT. The encoded protein is CASSLDKNTGELFF.

The chain combines TRBV29-1 with TRBJ1-6, with TRBD1 matching over 10 bases. Germline V gene sequence: CDR1 SQVTM, CDR2 ANQGSEA. This CDR3 is built from 15 residues. V shed 6 bases and J 10 bases; nucleotides not matched to a gene: 12. The CDR3 DNA reads as TGCAGCGTCAGACTGACAGGGGGCGCGGGATCACCCCTCCACTTT. This translates into CSVRLTGGAGSPLHF.

Details on this clonotype: A single base separates this from a much larger clone, so it may be a read error. J is TRBJ1-2 and V is TRBV28; possible D gene TRBD1, 5 bases. This CDR3 has 13 amino acids. The germline V gene has CDR1 MDHEN and CDR2 SYDVKM. With 6 bases removed from V and 0 bases from J, the gap between germline ends came to 8 bases. CDR3 coding DNA: TGTGCCAGCAGGCTGACAGCTAACTATGGCTACACCTTC. Translating gives CASRLTANYGYTF.

The chain combines TRBV14 with TRBJ1-6; maybe TRBD1 (5 bases). Germline assignment: CDR1 SGHDN and CDR2 FVKESK. The CDR3 is 15 residues long. Deletions cut 4 bases from V and 2 bases from J, with 9 bases between. CDR3 amino acids: CASSRRDPYNSPLHF. In DNA form, the CDR3 reads TGTGCCAGCAGCCGCCGGGACCCCTATAATTCACCCCTCCACTTT.

The rearrangement joins TRBV11-2 to TRBJ2-7, with D maybe TRBD2 (5 bases). Germline CDR1 SGHAT, CDR2 FQNNGV. V lost 6 bases and J lost 1, with 13 bases in between. The CDR3 consists of 14 residues. DNA of the CDR3: TGTGCCAGCAGGCAAGCGGAGTCTTCCTACGAGCAGTACTTC. Encoded protein: CASRQAESSYEQYF.

This clonotype was counted between two and nine times. The gene calls are TRBV20-1 and TRBJ2-7; tentative D call: TRBD1 (5 bases). The V gene lost 6 bases and the J gene lost 3 bases, with 18 bases spanning the gap. The CDR3 sequence is 14 residues long. The V gene's germline CDR1 is DFQATT and CDR2 SNEGSKA (reference sequence). The CDR3 DNA sequence: TGCAGTGCGGCCCAGGGCGGAAGGGTCTACGAGCAGTACTTC. Translating it yields CSAAQGGRVYEQYF.

The chain employs TRBV4-3 and TRBJ2-3; D is possibly TRBD2 (6 bases). V gave up 0 bases and J gave up 4 bases, with 14 bases separating them. Per germline, CDR1 LGHNA and CDR2 YSLEER. This CDR3 has 16 residues. DNA for the CDR3: TGCGCCAGCAGCCAAGATGGGGGGACTCAGTCAGATACGCAGTATTTT. Its translation: CASSQDGGTQSDTQYF.

The V call is TRBV25-1, the J call TRBJ2-1, with 7 nucleotides matching TRBD2. Trimming removed 5 bases from V and 0 bases from J; junction bases left unmatched: 7. This CDR3 has 16 amino acids. CDR1 is MGHDK and CDR2 is SYGVNS in the germline V gene. The CDR3 here is CASSLLTSFSYNEQFF. CDR3 DNA sequence: TGTGCCAGCAGTCTACTGACTAGCTTCTCCTACAATGAGCAGTTCTTC.

This clonotype was detected a few times. V and J are TRBV7-9 and TRBJ2-1; D is uncertain. Trimming pared 3 bases from V and 0 bases from J, leaving 9 bases between. CDR1 is SEHNR, CDR2 FQNEAQ, per germline (reference sequence). The CDR3 spans 15 residues. The CDR3 region has the DNA TGTGCCAGCAGCTTCGGCCGGGTCTCCTACAATGAGCAGTTCTTC. It yields the protein CASSFGRVSYNEQFF.

This clonotype was observed a few times. DNA of the CDR3: TGCGCCAGCAGCTTGTCATTCGGAAGCTCAGATACGCAGTATTTT. Amino acid sequence: CASSLSFGSSDTQYF. The chain recombines TRBV5-1 with TRBJ2-3; D is unresolved. The CDR3 is 15 amino acids. Germline CDR1 is SGHRS and CDR2 is YFSETQ. V dropped 1 base and J dropped 4 bases, with 13 bases sitting between them.

This clonotype was counted between two and nine times. The rearrangement joins TRBV18 to TRBJ2-7; D perhaps matches TRBD1 (5 bases). Trimming left V 3 bases short and J 0 bases short, with 12 bases between. The CDR3 totals 15 residues. The germline gives CDR1 KGHSH, CDR2 LQKENI. CDR3 in amino acids: CASSPSQGLSYEQYF. In nucleotides, the CDR3 is TGTGCCAGCTCACCCTCCCAGGGCCTCTCCTACGAGCAGTACTTC. The full variable domain, in which reference TRBV18 and TRBJ2-7 provide the parts outside the CDR3, is NAGVMQNPRHLVRRRGQEARLRCSPMKGHSHVYWYRQLPEEGLKFMVYLQKENIIDESGMPKERFSAEFPKEGPSILRIQQVVRGDSAAYFCASSPSQGLSYEQYFGPGTRLTVT.

There are a few counts of this clonotype. The chain links TRBV4-3 to TRBJ2-1, with 9 bases matching TRBD2. V was pared by 5 bases and J by 0 bases, with 11 bases of the junction left unmatched. The CDR3 spans 18 residues. From germline, CDR1 is LGHNA and CDR2 YSLEER. CDR3: CASSWVRREGSSYNEQFF. CDR3 nucleotides: TGCGCCAGCAGCTGGGTACGGCGGGAGGGGAGCTCCTACAATGAGCAGTTCTTC.

V is TRBV18 and J is TRBJ2-3, with TRBD1 identical over 8 bases. J lost 13 bases, V lost 0 bases, and 9 bases had no gene match. There are 14 residues in the CDR3. Germline V CDR1 and CDR2: KGHSH, LQKENI. The CDR3 DNA follows: TGTGCCAGCTCACCACCGACCGACAGGGGACATGAGTATTTT. Its translation is CASSPPTDRGHEYF.